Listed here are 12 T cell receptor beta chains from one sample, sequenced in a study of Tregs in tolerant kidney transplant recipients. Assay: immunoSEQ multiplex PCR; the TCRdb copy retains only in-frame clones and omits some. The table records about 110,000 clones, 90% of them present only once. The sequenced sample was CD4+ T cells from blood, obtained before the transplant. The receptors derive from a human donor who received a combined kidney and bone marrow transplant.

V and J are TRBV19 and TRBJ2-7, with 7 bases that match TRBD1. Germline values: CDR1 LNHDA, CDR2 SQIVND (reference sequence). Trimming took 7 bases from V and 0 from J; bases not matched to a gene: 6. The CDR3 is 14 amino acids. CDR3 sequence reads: CASTPRGHSYEQYF. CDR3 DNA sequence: TGTGCCAGTACCCCGAGGGGGCACTCCTACGAGCAGTACTTC.

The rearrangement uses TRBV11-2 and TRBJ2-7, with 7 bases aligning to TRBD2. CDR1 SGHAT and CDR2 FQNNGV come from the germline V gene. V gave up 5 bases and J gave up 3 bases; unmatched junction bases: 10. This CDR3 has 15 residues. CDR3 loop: CASSIGGLGYYEQYF. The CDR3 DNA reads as TGTGCCAGCAGCATAGGAGGACTAGGGTACTACGAGCAGTACTTC.

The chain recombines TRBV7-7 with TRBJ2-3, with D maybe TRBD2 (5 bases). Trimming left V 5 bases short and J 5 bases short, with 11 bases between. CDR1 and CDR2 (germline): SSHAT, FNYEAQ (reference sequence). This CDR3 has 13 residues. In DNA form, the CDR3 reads TGTGCCAGCAGCCCCAGCGGAGGAGATACGCAGTATTTT. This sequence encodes CASSPSGGDTQYF.

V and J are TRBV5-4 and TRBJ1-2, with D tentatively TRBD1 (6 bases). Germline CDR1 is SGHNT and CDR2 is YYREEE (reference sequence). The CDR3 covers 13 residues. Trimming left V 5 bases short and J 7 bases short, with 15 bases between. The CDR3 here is CASSPAGAGGYTF. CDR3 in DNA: TGTGCCAGCAGTCCGGCGGGGGCCGGTGGCTACACCTTC. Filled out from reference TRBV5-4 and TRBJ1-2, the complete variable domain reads ETGVTQSPTHLIKTRGQQVTLRCSSQSGHNTVSWYQQALGQGPQFIFQYYREEENGRGNFPPRFSGLQFPNYSSELNVNALELDDSALYLCASSPAGAGGYTFGSGTRLTVV.

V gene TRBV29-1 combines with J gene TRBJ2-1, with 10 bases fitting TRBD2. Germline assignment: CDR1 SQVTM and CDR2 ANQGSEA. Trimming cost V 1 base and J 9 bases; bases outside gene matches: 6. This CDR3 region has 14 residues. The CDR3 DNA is TGCAGCGTTGAAGCTAGCGGGAGTTGGGGTGAGCAGTTCTTC. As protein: CSVEASGSWGEQFF.

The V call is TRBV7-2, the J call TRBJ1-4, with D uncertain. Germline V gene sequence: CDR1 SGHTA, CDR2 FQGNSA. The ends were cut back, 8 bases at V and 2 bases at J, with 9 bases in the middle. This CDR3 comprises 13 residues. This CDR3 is CASRRLTNEKLFF. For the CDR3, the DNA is TGTGCCAGCCGCCGGTTGACTAATGAAAAACTGTTTTTT.

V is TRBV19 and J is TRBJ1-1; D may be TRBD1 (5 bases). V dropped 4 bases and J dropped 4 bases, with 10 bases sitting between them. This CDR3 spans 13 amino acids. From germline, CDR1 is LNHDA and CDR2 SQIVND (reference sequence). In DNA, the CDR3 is TGTGCCAGTAGTACCCGGACATTCACTGAAGCTTTCTTT. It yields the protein CASSTRTFTEAFF.

In DNA, the CDR3 is TGTGCCAGCAGTGAAGCGCGGGGGTTTGGAAACACCATATATTTT. It codes for CASSEARGFGNTIYF. This chain connects TRBV6-1 to TRBJ1-3; TRBD1 is a possible D gene (5 bases). This CDR3 is 15 amino acids long. Germline V gene sequence: CDR1 MNHNS, CDR2 SASEGT. Trimming stripped 0 bases from V and 3 bases from J, with 9 bases between.

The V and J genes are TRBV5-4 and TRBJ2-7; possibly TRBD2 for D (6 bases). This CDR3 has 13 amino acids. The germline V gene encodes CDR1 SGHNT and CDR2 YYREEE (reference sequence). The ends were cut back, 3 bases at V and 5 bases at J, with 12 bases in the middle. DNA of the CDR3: TGTGCCAGCAGCTCGACGGGGAGGCACGAGCAGTACTTC. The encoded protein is CASSSTGRHEQYF.

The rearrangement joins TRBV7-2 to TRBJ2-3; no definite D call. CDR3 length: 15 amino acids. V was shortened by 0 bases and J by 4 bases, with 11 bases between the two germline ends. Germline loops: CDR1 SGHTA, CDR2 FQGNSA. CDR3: CASSLALGVPDTQYF. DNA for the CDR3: TGTGCCAGCAGCTTAGCGCTTGGAGTCCCAGATACGCAGTATTTT.

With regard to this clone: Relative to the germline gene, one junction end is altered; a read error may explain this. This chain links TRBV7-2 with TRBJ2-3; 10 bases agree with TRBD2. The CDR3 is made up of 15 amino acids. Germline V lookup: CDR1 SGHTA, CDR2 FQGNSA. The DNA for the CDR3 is TGTGCCAGCAGCCTAGCGGGAGTCAGCACAGATACGCAGTATTTT. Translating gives CASSLAGVSTDTQYF.

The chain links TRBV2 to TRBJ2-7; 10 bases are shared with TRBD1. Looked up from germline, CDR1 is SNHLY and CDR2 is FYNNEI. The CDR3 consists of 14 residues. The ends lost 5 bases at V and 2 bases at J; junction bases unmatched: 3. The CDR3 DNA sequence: TGTGCCAGCAGTCCCGGGACAGGGGCCTACGAGCAGTACTTC. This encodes CASSPGTGAYEQYF. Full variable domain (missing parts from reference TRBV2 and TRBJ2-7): EPEVTQTPSHQVTQMGQEVILRCVPISNHLYFYWYRQILGQKVEFLVSFYNNEISEKSEIFDDQFSVERPDGSNFTLKIRSTKLEDSAMYFCASSPGTGAYEQYFGPGTRLTVT.